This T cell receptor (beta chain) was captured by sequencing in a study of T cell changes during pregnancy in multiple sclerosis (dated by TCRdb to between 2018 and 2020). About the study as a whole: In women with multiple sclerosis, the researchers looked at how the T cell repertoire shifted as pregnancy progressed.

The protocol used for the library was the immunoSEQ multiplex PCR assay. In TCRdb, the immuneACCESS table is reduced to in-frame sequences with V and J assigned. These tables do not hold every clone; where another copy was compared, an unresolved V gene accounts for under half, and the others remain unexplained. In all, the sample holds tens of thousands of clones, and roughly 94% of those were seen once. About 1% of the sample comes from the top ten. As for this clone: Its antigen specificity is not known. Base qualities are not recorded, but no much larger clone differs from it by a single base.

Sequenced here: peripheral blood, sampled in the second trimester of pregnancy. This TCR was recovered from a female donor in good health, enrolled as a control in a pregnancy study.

DNA sequence: TGTGCCAGCAGTGAAAGACAGGGCGAAGATACGCAGTATTTT. Translated, this gives CASSERQGEDTQYF. The sequence links TRBV6-1 to TRBJ2-3, and 7 junctional nucleotides match TRBD1. As encoded in the germline V gene, CDR1 is MNHNS while CDR2 is SASEGT. V is cut back by 2 bases and J by 5 bases, with 4 bases in the junction unmatched. The cysteine opens and the phenylalanine closes a CDR3 of 14 amino acids. Only the CDR3 DNA stays, 42 bases, in frame from base 1.